This T cell receptor beta chain originates from a study of shared clonotypes between healthy human individuals. This clone has a single count. The antigen remains undetermined. Terminally differentiated effector memory CD45RA+ cells were excluded from the naive CD8 cells, which were CD45RO-negative and positively selected for CCR7. Study-level points and caveats: Limitation of the genetic and exposure-history diversity represented came from the few donors.

Generated by immunoSEQ multiplex PCR, the TCRdb table keeps only in-frame clones and is missing some. Of around 2,100,000 clones detected, less than 95% appear once; the ten largest clones hold approximately 1%. The length of the CDR3 is 15 residues. Germline V gene data show CDR1 as MNHEY and CDR2 as SMNVEV (reference sequence). The ends lost 6 bases at V and 4 bases at J; junction bases unmatched: 6. This rearrangement joins TRBV27 to TRBJ1-3, with 10 nucleotides matching TRBD1. The clonotype was recovered from a man between 18 and 29 years old in good health. The sequenced sample was naive CD8+ T cells sorted from blood. CDR3 bases: TGTGCCAGCAGACCGACAGGGGGCGAGGGAAACACCATATATTTT. Translating it yields CASRPTGGEGNTIYF.